This T cell receptor (beta chain) is from a study of cytomegalovirus exposure and HLA in healthy donors. Study-wide background: Drawn from HLA-typed donors, tens of millions of unique TCRs were held in an early data release.

On this clone: Its specificity is unknown.

PCR used 60 Vbeta primers and 13 Jbeta primers. Authors' processing steps: A follow-up analysis tallied 70 million to 80 million unique TCR beta chains, about 10 million shared. Profiled with immunoSEQ multiplex PCR; TCRdb holds only in-frame clones, not every one. The V and J calls and clone size are taken from that table; D and trimming were inferred from the DNA. The sample shows more than 150,000 clones, approximately 80% of them seen only once. Losses at the gene ends were 0 bases for V and 6 bases for J; bases not matched to a gene: 10. Germline assignment: CDR1 SGDLS and CDR2 YYNGEE. The CDR3 covers 17 residues. Study-wide points: According to the study, roughly 160 TCR beta chains were cytomegalovirus-associated. Earlier results showed most TCR beta V segments being productive about 87% or about 30% of the time.

The chain links TRBV9 to TRBJ2-2; TRBD1 agrees at 8 bases. Specimen: PBMCs. The source of this sequence is a girl aged 2-10 years in good health and CMV-seropositive. The CDR3, as DNA: TGTGCCAGCAGCGTAGGGACCCAGGGGGCGCTACCCGGGGAGCTGTTTTTT. This translates into CASSVGTQGALPGELFF. Full variable domain (outside the CDR3, taken from reference TRBV9 and TRBJ2-2): DSGVTQTPKHLITATGQRVTLRCSPRSGDLSVYWYQQSLDQGLQFLIQYYNGEERAKGNILERFSAQQFPDLHSELNLSSLELGDSALYFCASSVGTQGALPGELFFGEGSRLTVL.